A single sample is the source of the 11 T cell receptor beta chains below, sequenced in a study of CD8+CD57+ T cells in acquired aplastic anemia. Before being chosen for sequencing, patients had shown CD8+CD57+ cell expansion by flow cytometry. CDR3 and TCR beta VDJ profiling relied on a genomic DNA template. TCRdb re-derived calls from the reads in MiXCR, one entry per CDR3 protein. The data show 150,000 to 160,000 distinct CDR3 sequences, with 40% to 65% seen just once and roughly 12% held by the top ten. The specimen sequenced was sorted CD4+, CD8+, or CD8+CD57+ T cells (not recorded which) from PBMCs. The receptors shown here come from a human donor with aplastic anemia.

This clonotype appeared a few times. V and J are TRBV20-1 and TRBJ2-7; D may be TRBD1 (6 bases). Trimming took off 3 bases at V and 7 bases at J, with 16 bases between the two ends. The CDR3 sequence is 13 residues long. CDR1 is DFQATT, CDR2 SNEGSKA, per germline (reference sequence). Here the CDR3 reads CSARGHEFLEQYF. Written as DNA, the CDR3 is TGCAGTGCTAGGGGACACGAATTTTTGGAGCAGTACTTC.

V usage is TRBV7-6 and J usage is TRBJ2-5; no reliable D call. CDR3 length: 14 residues. CDR1 and CDR2 from the germline V gene are SGHVS and FNYEAQ. The germline V and J ends were trimmed by 2 bases and 5 bases, with 12 bases remaining between them. CDR3 residues: CASSLMWELETQYF. In nucleotides, the CDR3 is TGTGCCAGCAGCTTAATGTGGGAATTGGAGACCCAGTACTTC. The full variable domain, completed using reference TRBV7-6 and TRBJ2-5, is GAGVSQSPRYKVTKRGQDVALRCDPISGHVSLYWYRQALGQGPEFLTYFNYEAQQDKSGLPNDRFSAERPEGSISTLTIQRTEQRDSAMYRCASSLMWELETQYFGPGTRLLVL.

This clonotype has a count of ten or more. J is TRBJ2-7 and V is TRBV2; D uncertain. Trimming pared 4 bases from V and 7 bases from J, leaving 5 bases between. There are 10 residues in the CDR3. Germline CDR1 reads SNHLY; CDR2 reads FYNNEI. CDR3 DNA: TGTGCCAGCAGTGTGGGGGAGCAGTACTTC. This codes for CASSVGEQYF.

V usage is TRBV5-5 and J usage is TRBJ1-2, with TRBD1 identical over 7 bases. The CDR3 contains 12 residues. Trimming took 7 bases from V and 8 from J; bases not matched to a gene: 8. The V gene's germline CDR1 is SGHKS and CDR2 YYEKEE (reference sequence). The CDR3 DNA sequence: TGTGCCAGCGGCCAGGCAGGGGGAGGCTACACCTTC. It codes for CASGQAGGGYTF.

A word on this clonotype: The germline gene is not matched at one end of the junction; a read error may be the cause. V is TRBV19 and J is TRBJ2-1; D is ambiguous. Germline-derived CDR1 and CDR2 are LNHDA and SQIVND (reference sequence). The CDR3 is 13 residues long. CDR3 amino acids: CATSLTTYNEQLF. In DNA, the CDR3 is TGTGCCACTTCTTTGACGACCTACAATGAGCAGCTCTTC. The variable domain in full, completed from reference TRBV19 and TRBJ2-1, reads DGGITQSPKYLFRKEGQNVTLSCEQNLNHDAMYWYRQDPGQGLRLIYYSQIVNDFQKGDIAEGYSVSREKKESFPLTVTSAQKNPTAFYLCATSLTTYNEQLFGPGTRLTVL.

In its sample, this clonotype was seen many times. V usage is TRBV20-1 and J usage is TRBJ2-1; tentatively, D is TRBD2 (5 bases). The CDR3 is 16 residues long. Germline lookup yields CDR1 DFQATT and CDR2 SNEGSKA (reference sequence). Deletions cut 0 bases from V and 8 bases from J, with 20 bases between. CDR3 in amino acids: CSARDPGRLVEDEQFF. CDR3 nucleotide sequence: TGCAGTGCTAGAGATCCCGGACGCTTGGTGGAGGATGAGCAGTTCTTC.

The rearrangement uses TRBV7-2 and TRBJ1-6, with no clear D. CDR1 and CDR2 (germline): SGHTA, FQGNSA. V was trimmed by 0 bases and J by 7 bases, leaving 10 bases between them. The CDR3 is made up of 15 amino acids. DNA of the CDR3: TGTGCCAGCAGCTTAGCGAGGCCAGAGAATTCACCCCTCCACTTT. Amino acids: CASSLARPENSPLHF.

In this sample, this clonotype turned up once. V usage is TRBV29-1 and J usage is TRBJ1-2; 8 positions match TRBD1. The V segment lost 6 bases and the J segment 8 bases; nucleotides outside the gene matches: 8. Looked up from germline, CDR1 is SQVTM and CDR2 is ANQGSEA. This CDR3 region has 12 residues. The chain's CDR3 is CSVSGGEWGYTF. For the CDR3, the DNA is TGCAGCGTCTCAGGGGGCGAGTGGGGCTACACCTTC.

This clonotype was recorded at least ten times. This chain connects TRBV5-4 to TRBJ1-1; no clear D gene. The germline V and J ends were trimmed by 5 bases and 6 bases, with 20 bases remaining between them. Germline lookup yields CDR1 SGHNT and CDR2 YYREEE (reference sequence). The length of the CDR3 is 15 residues. The CDR3 protein is CASSPKPQTVPEAFF. CDR3 DNA: TGTGCCAGCAGTCCCAAACCACAAACAGTCCCTGAAGCTTTCTTT.

This clonotype was counted only a few times. The J gene is TRBJ2-7, the V gene TRBV29-1; TRBD1 matches 11 bases. The germline V gene has CDR1 SQVTM and CDR2 ANQGSEA. Trimming removed 5 bases from V and 6 bases from J; junction bases left unmatched: 12. This CDR3 spans 15 amino acids. The chain's CDR3 is CSVQTGTGGTSEQYF. CDR3 nucleotides: TGCAGCGTTCAAACTGGGACAGGGGGAACCTCCGAGCAGTACTTC.

The table lists this clonotype with a few counts. The rearrangement joins TRBV10-2 to TRBJ2-7; 9 bases align to TRBD2. The CDR3 extends over 13 amino acids. J lost 3 bases, V lost 7 bases, and 4 bases had no gene match. CDR1 is WSHSY and CDR2 is SAAADI in the germline V gene. CDR3 sequence (DNA): TGCGCCAGCATGTCGCGGGGGGGCTACGAGCAGTACTTC. As protein: CASMSRGGYEQYF.